Listed here are 22 T cell receptor beta chains from one sample, sequenced in a study of OX40 agonist ivuxolimab in advanced cancers. Generated by immunoSEQ multiplex PCR, the TCRdb table keeps only in-frame clones and is missing some. The sample yields 55,000 to 95,000 clones, roughly 88% seen once. The sample in question was CD4+ or CD8+ T cells sorted from blood, obtained in a trial of the OX40 agonist ivuxolimab. The origin of the receptors is an adult with an advanced solid tumor such as melanoma, head and neck, liver or kidney cancer.

There are a few counts of this clone. This chain uses TRBV5-6 with TRBJ2-3; D might be TRBD2 (6 bases). Germline V lookup: CDR1 SGHDT, CDR2 YYEEEE. With 3 bases removed from V and 3 bases from J, the gap between germline ends came to 11 bases. The CDR3 contains 14 residues. The CDR3 DNA is TGTGCCAGCAGCTCGGGACTTTTTACAGATACGCAGTATTTT. Protein product: CASSSGLFTDTQYF.

A single count supports this clone. The V call is TRBV15, the J call TRBJ2-5; 13 nucleotides match TRBD2. The CDR3 contains 16 residues. The trim removed 5 bases at V and 5 bases at J, leaving 8 bases unmatched. Germline loops: CDR1 LNHNV, CDR2 YYDKDF (reference sequence). The CDR3 loop reads CATSGRLAGGGETQYF. The CDR3 DNA reads TGTGCCACCAGCGGAAGACTAGCGGGAGGTGGGGAGACCCAGTACTTC.

The rearrangement joins TRBV28 to TRBJ2-2, with D perhaps matching TRBD1 or TRBD2 (7 bases each). Deletions cut 5 bases from V and 5 bases from J, with 18 bases between. This CDR3 comprises 16 residues. Germline values: CDR1 MDHEN, CDR2 SYDVKM. The CDR3 DNA follows: TGTGCCAGCAGTCGCGGTAGGGGGCGGGGGACCGGGGAGCTGTTTTTT. Translating it yields CASSRGRGRGTGELFF. The whole variable domain, remainder taken from reference TRBV28 and TRBJ2-2, is DVKVTQSSRYLVKRTGEKVFLECVQDMDHENMFWYRQDPGLGLRLIYFSYDVKMKEKGDIPEGYSVSREKKERFSLILESASTNQTSMYLCASSRGRGRGTGELFFGEGSRLTVL.

The chain recombines TRBV7-3 with TRBJ2-1; D is possibly TRBD2 (6 bases). V lost 4 bases to trimming and J lost 8 bases, with 18 bases between them. CDR3 length: 15 residues. Germline values: CDR1 SGHTA, CDR2 FQGTGA. CDR3 in amino acids: CASSYPTKPGDEQFF. CDR3 nucleotides: TGTGCCAGCAGCTACCCGACCAAACCGGGGGATGAGCAGTTCTTC.

This clone has a single count. V and J are TRBV7-8 and TRBJ2-7; TRBD1 matches at 8 bases. J was trimmed by 2 bases and V by 5 bases; bases with no gene match: 5. This CDR3 has 14 amino acids. Germline CDR1 and CDR2: SGHVS and FQNEAQ. The CDR3 region is CASSADRGTYEQYF. In nucleotides, the CDR3 is TGTGCCAGCAGCGCCGACAGGGGCACCTACGAGCAGTACTTC.

The chain is built from TRBV29-1 and TRBJ2-6, with D possibly TRBD1 on 6 matching bases. Trimming removed 4 bases at V and 0 bases at J, with 7 bases between. This CDR3 has 14 residues. Germline V gives CDR1 SQVTM, CDR2 ANQGSEA. CDR3 sequence reads: CSVAGDSGANVLTF. In DNA, the CDR3 is TGCAGCGTTGCAGGGGACTCTGGGGCCAACGTCCTGACTTTC.

This chain joins TRBV6-5 and TRBJ2-2, with 7 positions matching TRBD1. V shed 2 bases and J 6 bases; nucleotides not matched to a gene: 9. The CDR3 runs to 16 residues. Per the germline V gene, CDR1 is MNHEY and CDR2 is SVGAGI. For the CDR3, the DNA is TGTGCCAGCAGTTACAGCTACACAGGGGTTGCCGGGGAGCTGTTTTTT. The encoded protein is CASSYSYTGVAGELFF.

V is TRBV14 and J is TRBJ2-1, with D tentatively TRBD2 (5 bases). CDR1 and CDR2 (germline): SGHDN, FVKESK. Trimming stripped 9 bases from V and 0 bases from J, with 12 bases between. The CDR3 totals 14 residues. The CDR3 DNA reads TGTGCCAGTCGGAGGAGCGGCTCCTACAATGAGCAGTTCTTC. Its protein product is CASRRSGSYNEQFF. The full variable domain, with the rest looked up from reference TRBV14 and TRBJ2-1, is EAGVTQFPSHSVIEKGQTVTLRCDPISGHDNLYWYRRVMGKEIKFLLHFVKESKQDESGMPNNRFLAERTGGTYSTLKVQPAELEDSGVYFCASRRSGSYNEQFFGPGTRLTVL.

The V and J genes are TRBV11-3 and TRBJ1-6, with a weak D call TRBD1 (5 bases). CDR1 SGHNT and CDR2 YENEEA come from the germline V gene. CDR3 length: 17 amino acids. V lost 1 base, J lost 6 bases, and 16 bases lay in between. CDR3 amino acids: CASSLVRGEIINSPLHF. The CDR3 DNA follows: TGTGCCAGCAGCTTAGTCCGGGGCGAAATAATTAATTCACCCCTCCACTTT.

CDR3 nucleotide sequence: TGTGCCATCAGTGATGAACCCGCCGGGGCCTACGAGCAGTACTTC. It translates to CAISDEPAGAYEQYF. The gene calls are TRBV10-3 and TRBJ2-7; a possible D gene is TRBD2 (5 bases). V was trimmed by 3 bases and J by 2 bases, leaving 14 bases between them. This CDR3 has 15 residues. Germline loops: CDR1 ENHRY, CDR2 SYGVKD.

The chain has TRBV11-2 and TRBJ2-1; 8 bases match TRBD2. Germline V gene data show CDR1 as SGHAT and CDR2 as FQNNGV. The V and J ends lost 5 bases and 6 bases, in that order; junction bases with no gene match: 9. This CDR3 contains 15 residues. The CDR3 reads CASSEAGLELNEQFF. CDR3 coding DNA: TGTGCCAGCAGCGAAGCGGGACTAGAACTCAATGAGCAGTTCTTC.

The chain joins TRBV7-6 to TRBJ1-1; D is unresolved. The CDR3 is made up of 13 amino acids. The ends were cut back, 2 bases at V and 3 bases at J, with 7 bases in the middle. Per germline, CDR1 SGHVS and CDR2 FNYEAQ. CDR3 amino acids: CASSLTLDTEAFF. CDR3 in DNA: TGTGCCAGCAGCTTAACGCTGGACACTGAAGCTTTCTTT.

This sequence joins TRBV28 and TRBJ1-1; 9 bases match TRBD1. CDR1 and CDR2 (germline): MDHEN, SYDVKM. With V trimmed by 2 bases and J by 7 bases, 5 bases remained unmatched. There are 14 residues in the CDR3. CDR3 amino acids: CASSLGRQGVEAFF. CDR3 in DNA: TGTGCCAGCAGTTTAGGCCGACAGGGGGTTGAAGCTTTCTTT.

This CDR3 reads CASSSTGRILFF. The CDR3 nucleotides read TGTGCCAGCTCATCTACAGGGCGTATACTGTTTTTT. This chain connects TRBV18 to TRBJ1-4; possibly TRBD1 for D (6 bases). Looked up from germline, CDR1 is KGHSH and CDR2 is LQKENI. V gave up 5 bases and J gave up 13 bases, with 14 bases separating them. The CDR3 is 12 residues long.

V and J are TRBV2 and TRBJ2-7; TRBD2 matches 14 bases. The CDR3 consists of 17 residues. J lost 2 bases, V lost 3 bases, and 6 bases had no gene match. Germline loops: CDR1 SNHLY, CDR2 FYNNEI. CDR3 sequence reads: CASSDPGLAGVTYEQYF. For the CDR3, the DNA is TGTGCCAGCAGTGACCCGGGACTAGCGGGAGTTACCTACGAGCAGTACTTC. The whole variable domain, remainder taken from reference TRBV2 and TRBJ2-7, is EPEVTQTPSHQVTQMGQEVILRCVPISNHLYFYWYRQILGQKVEFLVSFYNNEISEKSEIFDDQFSVERPDGSNFTLKIRSTKLEDSAMYFCASSDPGLAGVTYEQYFGPGTRLTVT.

The chain uses TRBV7-2 and TRBJ2-3, with 7 bases identical to TRBD2. Germline lookup yields CDR1 SGHTA and CDR2 FQGNSA. The V and J ends lost 0 bases and 2 bases, in that order; junction bases with no gene match: 8. This CDR3 region has 17 residues. This CDR3 is CASSLAFGRGTTDTQYF. The CDR3 bases are TGTGCCAGCAGCTTAGCGTTCGGGCGGGGGACCACAGATACGCAGTATTTT.

The rearrangement joins TRBV15 to TRBJ2-5; TRBD1 agrees at 8 bases. The J segment lost 5 bases and the V segment lost 0 bases, leaving 8 bases of the junction unmatched. Germline CDR1 LNHNV, CDR2 YYDKDF (reference sequence). This CDR3 is 16 amino acids long. Here the CDR3 reads CATSREPRGRVETQYF. DNA for the CDR3: TGTGCCACCAGCAGAGAGCCCAGGGGGCGAGTGGAGACCCAGTACTTC.

The chain links TRBV14 to TRBJ2-5; 9 bases are shared with TRBD1. The CDR3 has 17 amino acids. Germline V lookup: CDR1 SGHDN, CDR2 FVKESK. The V gene end was trimmed by 3 bases and the J gene end by 0 bases; junction bases not matched to a gene: 8. The DNA of the CDR3 is TGTGCCAGCAGCCATTATGGAGGGACAGGGAACCAAGAGACCCAGTACTTC. Translation gives CASSHYGGTGNQETQYF.

The chain has TRBV19 and TRBJ1-2; D is unclear. The V gene lost 6 bases and the J gene lost 4 bases, with 12 bases spanning the gap. The CDR3 spans 13 residues. Germline loops: CDR1 LNHDA, CDR2 SQIVND (reference sequence). The CDR3 loop reads CASRTDGIYGYTF. The CDR3 nucleotides read TGTGCCAGTAGGACCGACGGAATCTATGGCTACACCTTC.

This sequence joins TRBV5-4 and TRBJ1-6, with a possible D match to TRBD1 (5 bases). The V gene's germline CDR1 is SGHNT and CDR2 YYREEE (reference sequence). Trimming shortened V by 0 bases and J by 4 bases, and 8 bases separated the two germline ends. This CDR3 is 15 amino acids long. The CDR3 protein is CASSLAGSYNSPLHF. As DNA, the CDR3 is TGTGCCAGCAGCTTGGCAGGGTCGTATAATTCACCCCTCCACTTT.

J is TRBJ2-7 and V is TRBV11-2; no definite D call. Germline lookup yields CDR1 SGHAT and CDR2 FQNNGV. Trimming stripped 8 bases from V and 0 bases from J, with 11 bases between. CDR3 length equals 13 residues. The CDR3 DNA reads as TGTGCCAGCTCGACGGGTTCCTCCTACGAGCAGTACTTC. This encodes CASSTGSSYEQYF.

The chain links TRBV7-7 to TRBJ2-2, with D possibly being TRBD1 (6 bases). CDR1 is SSHAT and CDR2 is FNYEAQ in the germline V gene (reference sequence). This CDR3 has 13 residues. CDR3 nucleotides: TGTGCTAGCGTCGGGACAAGCTTCGGGGAGCTGTTTTTT. Its translation is CASVGTSFGELFF.